These 13 T cell receptor beta chains came from one sample sequenced in a study of T cells after yellow fever vaccination. TCRdb independently ran MiXCR on the 5' RACE reads; one entry per CDR3 protein. Of 400,000 or so distinct CDR3 sequences listed, over 15% are singletons. The sequences come from PBMCs, collected before the yellow fever booster vaccination. The receptors originated from a young man who received the YFV17D yellow fever vaccine.

In its sample, this clonotype was seen a few times. The rearrangement uses TRBV4-3 and TRBJ1-1, with 7 positions matching TRBD1. Germline V gene data show CDR1 as LGHNA and CDR2 as YSLEER. With V trimmed by 0 bases and J by 0 bases, 10 bases remained unmatched. The CDR3 consists of 18 residues. CDR3 sequence: CASSQDPLRTGLNTEAFF. As DNA, the CDR3 is TGCGCCAGCAGCCAAGACCCCCTTCGGACAGGATTGAACACTGAAGCTTTCTTT.

The chain links TRBV27 to TRBJ2-1, with D unresolved. Germline V gene sequence: CDR1 MNHEY, CDR2 SMNVEV (reference sequence). This CDR3 is 13 amino acids long. Trimming pared 2 bases from V and 6 bases from J, leaving 8 bases between. The CDR3 region is CASSLGRSNEQFF. The CDR3 region has the DNA TGTGCCAGCAGTTTAGGCAGATCCAATGAGCAGTTCTTC.

This clonotype was observed a handful of times. The chain uses TRBV6-1 and TRBJ2-5, with 11 nucleotides matching TRBD2. This CDR3 is 15 amino acids long. After removal of 4 bases from V and 1 base from J, the junction contained 2 bases not matched to a gene. CDR1 MNHNS and CDR2 SASEGT come from the germline V gene. The CDR3 nucleotides read TGTGCCAGCAGTGGGGGGACTAGCGGCCAAGAGACCCAGTACTTC. Translated, it gives CASSGGTSGQETQYF.

This clonotype has a handful of counts. V and J are TRBV20-1 and TRBJ2-5; 10 bases line up with TRBD2. CDR1 and CDR2 from the germline V gene are DFQATT and SNEGSKA (reference sequence). This CDR3 spans 17 amino acids. V lost 1 base to trimming and J lost 5 bases; unmatched junction nucleotides: 13. The CDR3 sequence: CSARVGAGGMGFETQYF. The DNA of the CDR3 is TGCAGTGCTAGAGTCGGAGCGGGGGGGATGGGATTTGAGACCCAGTACTTC.

The V gene is TRBV2, the J gene TRBJ1-1; TRBD1 matches 10 bases. V trimming: 3 bases; J trimming: 10 bases; junction bases outside the gene matches: 5. The CDR3 contains 13 residues. From germline, CDR1 is SNHLY and CDR2 FYNNEI. This chain's CDR3 is CASSEGTGARAFF. For the CDR3, the DNA is TGTGCCAGCAGTGAGGGGACAGGGGCGAGAGCTTTCTTT.

This clonotype was observed a handful of times. The V and J genes are TRBV5-1 and TRBJ1-4; TRBD1 is a possible D gene (6 bases). Germline CDR1 SGHRS, CDR2 YFSETQ. Trimming left V 2 bases short and J 0 bases short, with 8 bases between. This CDR3 is built from 15 residues. CDR3 loop: CASSFQGPTNEKLFF. CDR3 DNA sequence: TGCGCCAGCAGCTTCCAGGGGCCAACTAATGAAAAACTGTTTTTT.

This rearrangement joins TRBV14 to TRBJ2-3; D is possibly TRBD1 or TRBD2 (5 bases each). Germline V gene lookup returns CDR1 SGHDN and CDR2 FVKESK. This CDR3 contains 15 residues. V lost 8 bases to trimming and J lost 4 bases, with 19 bases between them. The CDR3 region is CASPWGSPWPDTQYF. The CDR3, as DNA: TGTGCCAGCCCCTGGGGGTCCCCTTGGCCAGATACGCAGTATTTT.

This chain connects TRBV11-1 to TRBJ2-5; tentatively, D is TRBD1 (6 bases). This CDR3 comprises 14 residues. From germline, CDR1 is SGHAT and CDR2 FQDESV (reference sequence). Trimming left V 4 bases short and J 2 bases short, with 11 bases between. CDR3 nucleotides: TGTGCCAGCAGCTCGTACAGGGTACAAGAGACCCAGTACTTC. As protein: CASSSYRVQETQYF.

This clonotype has only a few counts. This CDR3 reads CASSWDRDGNQPQHF. For the CDR3, the DNA is TGTGCCAGCAGTTGGGACAGGGATGGCAATCAGCCCCAGCATTTT. The V gene is TRBV6-5, the J gene TRBJ1-5; 9 nucleotides match TRBD1. The V segment lost 4 bases and the J segment 2 bases; nucleotides outside the gene matches: 3. The CDR3 length is 15 residues. Germline V gives CDR1 MNHEY, CDR2 SVGAGI.

The rearrangement uses TRBV7-9 and TRBJ2-7, with D uncertain. V was clipped by 5 bases and J by 5 bases, with 10 bases between them. CDR1 is SEHNR, CDR2 FQNEAQ, per germline (reference sequence). This CDR3 is built from 12 residues. The CDR3 protein is CASSHGPNEQYV. CDR3 in DNA: TGTGCCAGCAGCCACGGCCCTAACGAGCAGTACGTC.

This clonotype was counted between two and nine times. The CDR3 DNA follows: TGTGCCAGCAGGCCGACCGGGACAGTTCAGCCCCAGCATTTT. It yields the protein CASRPTGTVQPQHF. The V and J genes are TRBV7-2 and TRBJ1-5, with 7 bases matching TRBD1. The J segment lost 6 bases and the V segment lost 6 bases, leaving 8 bases of the junction unmatched. The V gene's germline CDR1 is SGHTA and CDR2 FQGNSA. This CDR3 spans 14 amino acids.

This clonotype was found many times. The chain uses TRBV12-3 or TRBV12-4 and TRBJ1-1; D is uncertain. This CDR3 contains 14 residues. The ends were cut back, 6 bases at V and 0 bases at J, with 11 bases in the middle. The DNA of the CDR3 is TGTGCCAGCAGCTCAACAGCGATGAACACTGAAGCTTTCTTT. This encodes CASSSTAMNTEAFF.

This clonotype occurred a few times. The chain combines TRBV30 with TRBJ1-2; a weak D match, TRBD1 (5 bases). With 2 bases removed from V and 4 bases from J, the gap between germline ends came to 11 bases. CDR1 is GTSNPN and CDR2 is SVGIG in the germline V gene (reference sequence). The CDR3 has 13 amino acids. In DNA, the CDR3 is TGTGCCTGGAGTTTACAGGTGTCCTATGGCTACACCTTC. It specifies CAWSLQVSYGYTF.